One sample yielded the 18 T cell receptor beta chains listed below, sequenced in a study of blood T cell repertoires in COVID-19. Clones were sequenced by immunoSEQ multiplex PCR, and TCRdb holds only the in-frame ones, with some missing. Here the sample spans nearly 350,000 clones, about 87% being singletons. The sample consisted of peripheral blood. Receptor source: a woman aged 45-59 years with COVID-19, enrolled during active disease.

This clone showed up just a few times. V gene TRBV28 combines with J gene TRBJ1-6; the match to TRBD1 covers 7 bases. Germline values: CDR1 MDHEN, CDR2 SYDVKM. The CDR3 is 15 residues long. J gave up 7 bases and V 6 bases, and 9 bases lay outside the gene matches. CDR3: CASSWLPGQNSPLHF. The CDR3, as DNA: TGTGCCAGCAGCTGGCTACCGGGACAGAATTCACCCCTCCACTTT.

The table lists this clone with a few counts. The CDR3 DNA is TGTGCCAGCAGTCCCGGCGGGAGCAGGGAGACCCAGTACTTC. This sequence encodes CASSPGGSRETQYF. The chain joins TRBV2 to TRBJ2-5; 7 bases match TRBD2. This CDR3 contains 14 residues. With V trimmed by 5 bases and J by 5 bases, 8 bases remained unmatched. The germline CDR1 and CDR2 sequences are SNHLY and FYNNEI.

CDR3 loop: CASSLEAWTDSPLHF. The CDR3 DNA reads TGTGCCAGCAGCTTAGAGGCATGGACAGATTCACCCCTCCACTTT. This rearrangement joins TRBV11-2 to TRBJ1-6; tentative D call: TRBD1 (6 bases). The CDR3 runs to 15 residues. Trimming shortened V by 0 bases and J by 8 bases, and 11 bases separated the two germline ends. Germline CDR1 reads SGHAT; CDR2 reads FQNNGV.

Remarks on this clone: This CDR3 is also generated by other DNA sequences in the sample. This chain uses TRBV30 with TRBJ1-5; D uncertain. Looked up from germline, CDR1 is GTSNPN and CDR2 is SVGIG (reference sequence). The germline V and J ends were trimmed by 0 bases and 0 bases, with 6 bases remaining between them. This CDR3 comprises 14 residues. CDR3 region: CAWSVLHSNQPQHF. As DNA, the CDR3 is TGTGCCTGGAGTGTACTGCATAGCAATCAGCCCCAGCATTTT.

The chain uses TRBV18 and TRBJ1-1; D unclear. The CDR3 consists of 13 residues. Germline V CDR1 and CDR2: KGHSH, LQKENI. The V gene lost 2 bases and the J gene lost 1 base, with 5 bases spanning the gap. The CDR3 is CASSPTRNTEAFF. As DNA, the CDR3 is TGTGCCAGCTCACCAACAAGGAACACTGAAGCTTTCTTT.

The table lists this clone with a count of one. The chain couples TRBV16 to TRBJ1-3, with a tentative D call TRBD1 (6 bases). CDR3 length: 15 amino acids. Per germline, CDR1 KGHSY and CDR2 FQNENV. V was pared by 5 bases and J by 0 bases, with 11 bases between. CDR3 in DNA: TGTGCCAGCAGCGTCGACAGGAGCTCTGGAAACACCATATATTTT. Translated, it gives CASSVDRSSGNTIYF.

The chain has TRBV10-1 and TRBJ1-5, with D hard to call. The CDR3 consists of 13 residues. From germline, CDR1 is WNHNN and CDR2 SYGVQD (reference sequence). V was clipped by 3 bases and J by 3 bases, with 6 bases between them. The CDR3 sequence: CASSDSYNQPQHF. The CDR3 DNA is TGCGCCAGCAGTGACAGTTACAATCAGCCCCAGCATTTT.

CDR3 loop: CASSQGPSGDSYEQYF. DNA for the CDR3: TGCGCCAGCAGCCAAGGTCCTAGCGGGGATTCCTACGAGCAGTACTTC. This rearrangement joins TRBV4-1 to TRBJ2-7; 9 bases are a match to TRBD2. Per the germline V gene, CDR1 is MGHRA and CDR2 is YSYEKL. This CDR3 is 16 amino acids long. V gave up 1 base and J gave up 1 base; unmatched junction bases: 5.

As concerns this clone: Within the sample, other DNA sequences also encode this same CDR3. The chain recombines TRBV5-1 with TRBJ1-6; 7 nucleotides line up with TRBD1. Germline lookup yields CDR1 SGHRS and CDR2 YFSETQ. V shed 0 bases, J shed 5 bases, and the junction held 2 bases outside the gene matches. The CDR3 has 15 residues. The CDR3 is CASSLEGQDNSPLHF. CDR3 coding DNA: TGCGCCAGCAGCTTGGAAGGACAGGATAATTCACCCCTCCACTTT.

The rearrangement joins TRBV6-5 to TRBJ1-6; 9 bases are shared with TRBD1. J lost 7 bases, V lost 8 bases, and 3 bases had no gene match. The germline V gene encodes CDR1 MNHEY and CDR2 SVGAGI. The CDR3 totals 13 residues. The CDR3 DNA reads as TGTGCCAGCGAAGGACAGGGGAATTCACCCCTCCACTTT. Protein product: CASEGQGNSPLHF.

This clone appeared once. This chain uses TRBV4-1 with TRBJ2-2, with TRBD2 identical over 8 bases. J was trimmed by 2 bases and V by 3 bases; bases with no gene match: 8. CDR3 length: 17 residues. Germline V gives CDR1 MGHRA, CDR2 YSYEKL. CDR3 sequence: CASSQHRTSINTGELFF. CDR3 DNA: TGCGCCAGCAGCCAGCACCGGACTAGCATAAACACCGGGGAGCTGTTTTTT.

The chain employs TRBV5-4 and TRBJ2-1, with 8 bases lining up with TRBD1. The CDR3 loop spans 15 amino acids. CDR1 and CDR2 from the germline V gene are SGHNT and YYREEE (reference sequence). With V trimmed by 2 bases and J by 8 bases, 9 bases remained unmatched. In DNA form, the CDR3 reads TGTGCCAGCAGCTTAGGACAGGGCGAGTGGGATGAGCAGTTCTTC. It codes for CASSLGQGEWDEQFF.

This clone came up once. The CDR3 is CASSLGSLNYYGYTF. The CDR3 coding sequence is TGTGCCAGCAGCTTAGGCTCACTAAATTACTATGGCTACACCTTC. The genes are TRBV7-9 and TRBJ1-2; D not certain. CDR1 and CDR2 (germline): SEHNR, FQNEAQ (reference sequence). The ends were cut back, 1 base at V and 3 bases at J, with 12 bases in the middle. The CDR3 contains 15 residues.

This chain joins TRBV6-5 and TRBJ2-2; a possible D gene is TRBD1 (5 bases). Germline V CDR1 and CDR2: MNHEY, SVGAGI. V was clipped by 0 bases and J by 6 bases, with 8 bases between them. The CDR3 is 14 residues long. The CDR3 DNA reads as TGTGCCAGCAGTTACTCCAGGGCCTCCGGGGAGCTGTTTTTT. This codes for CASSYSRASGELFF.

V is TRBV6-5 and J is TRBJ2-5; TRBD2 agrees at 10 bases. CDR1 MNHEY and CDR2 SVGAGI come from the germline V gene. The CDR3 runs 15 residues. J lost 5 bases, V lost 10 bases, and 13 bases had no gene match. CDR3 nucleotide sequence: TGTGCCAAAGGACTAGCGGAACCCTCCGGGGAGACCCAGTACTTC. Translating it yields CAKGLAEPSGETQYF.

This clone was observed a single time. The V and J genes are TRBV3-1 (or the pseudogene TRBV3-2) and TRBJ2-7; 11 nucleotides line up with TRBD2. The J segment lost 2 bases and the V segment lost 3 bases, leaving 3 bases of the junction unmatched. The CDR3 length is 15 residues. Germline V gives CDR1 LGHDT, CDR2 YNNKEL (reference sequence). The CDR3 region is CASSHTSGGAYEQYF. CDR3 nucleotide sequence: TGTGCCAGCAGCCATACTAGCGGGGGAGCCTACGAGCAGTACTTC.

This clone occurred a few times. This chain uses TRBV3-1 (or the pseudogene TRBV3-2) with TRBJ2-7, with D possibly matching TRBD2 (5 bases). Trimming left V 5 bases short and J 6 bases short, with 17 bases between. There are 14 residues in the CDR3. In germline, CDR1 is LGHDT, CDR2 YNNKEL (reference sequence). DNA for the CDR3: TGTGCCAGCAGCGTCCTTCTAGGACGGGGCGAGCAGTACTTC. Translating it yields CASSVLLGRGEQYF.

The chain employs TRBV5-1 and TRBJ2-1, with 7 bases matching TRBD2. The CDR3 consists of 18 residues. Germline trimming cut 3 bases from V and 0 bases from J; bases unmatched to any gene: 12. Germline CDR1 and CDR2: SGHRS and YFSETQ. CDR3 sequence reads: CASSSLEGTTRSYNEQFF. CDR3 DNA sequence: TGCGCCAGCAGCTCTCTAGAAGGGACTACCCGCTCCTACAATGAGCAGTTCTTC.